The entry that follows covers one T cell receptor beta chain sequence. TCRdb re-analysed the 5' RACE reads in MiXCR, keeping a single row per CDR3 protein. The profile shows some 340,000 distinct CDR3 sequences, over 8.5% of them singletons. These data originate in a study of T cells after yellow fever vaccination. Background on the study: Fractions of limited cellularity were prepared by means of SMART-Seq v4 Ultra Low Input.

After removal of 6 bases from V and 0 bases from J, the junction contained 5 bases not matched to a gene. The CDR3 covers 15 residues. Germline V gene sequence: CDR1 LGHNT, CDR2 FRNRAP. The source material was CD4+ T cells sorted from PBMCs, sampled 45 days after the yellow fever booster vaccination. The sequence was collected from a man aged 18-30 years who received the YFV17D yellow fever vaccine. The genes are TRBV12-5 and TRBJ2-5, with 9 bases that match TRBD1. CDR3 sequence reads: CASGPGQGYQETQYF. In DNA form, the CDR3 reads TGTGCTAGTGGGCCGGGACAGGGATACCAAGAGACCCAGTACTTC.